Reported below is one T cell receptor (beta chain). Its antigen is not known. CDR3 size: 15 residues. Per germline, CDR1 SGHRS and CDR2 YFSETQ. V lost 0 bases and J lost 4; bases outside the gene matches: 4. The data stem from a study of cytomegalovirus exposure and HLA in healthy donors. Overall study context: In a previous analysis, 100 million to 140 million unique TCR beta sequences were found from 170 million or so T cells.

The PCR made use of 60 Vbeta and 13 Jbeta primers. Data came from immunoSEQ multiplex PCR; TCRdb stores just in-frame clones and leaves some out. This table holds roughly 120,000 clones, about 81% found once. Whole-study results and caveats: In a later analysis, TCR beta V- and J-gene trimming was associated with a missense DCLRE1C variant.

The sequenced sample consisted of PBMCs. V gene TRBV5-1 combines with J gene TRBJ2-3; 8 bases are shared with TRBD2. The receptor comes from a young woman in good health and CMV-seronegative. The CDR3: CASSLVGGAADTQYF. Written as DNA, the CDR3 is TGCGCCAGCAGCTTGGTCGGGGGGGCGGCAGATACGCAGTATTTT. Using reference TRBV5-1 and TRBJ2-3 for the parts outside the CDR3, the full variable domain is KAGVTQTPRYLIKTRGQQVTLSCSPISGHRSVSWYQQTPGQGLQFLFEYFSETQRNKGNFPGRFSGRQFSNSRSEMNVSTLELGDSALYLCASSLVGGAADTQYFGPGTRLTVL.